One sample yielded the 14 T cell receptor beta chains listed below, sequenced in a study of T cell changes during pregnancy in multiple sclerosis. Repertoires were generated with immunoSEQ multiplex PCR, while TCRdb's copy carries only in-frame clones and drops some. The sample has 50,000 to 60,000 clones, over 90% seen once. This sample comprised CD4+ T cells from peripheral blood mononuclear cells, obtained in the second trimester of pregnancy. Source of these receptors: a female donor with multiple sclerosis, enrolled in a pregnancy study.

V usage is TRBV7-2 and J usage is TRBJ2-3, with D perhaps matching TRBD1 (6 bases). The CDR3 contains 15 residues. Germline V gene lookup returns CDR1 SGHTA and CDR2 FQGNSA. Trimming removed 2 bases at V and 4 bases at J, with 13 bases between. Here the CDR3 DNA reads TGTGCCAGCAGCTTAACAGGGCCGTCGGCAGATACGCAGTATTTT. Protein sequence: CASSLTGPSADTQYF.

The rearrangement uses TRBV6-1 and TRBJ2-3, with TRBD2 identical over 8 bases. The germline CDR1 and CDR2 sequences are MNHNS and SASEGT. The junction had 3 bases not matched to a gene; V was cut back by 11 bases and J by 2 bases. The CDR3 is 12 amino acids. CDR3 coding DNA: TGTGCCGCGACTAGCGCCACAGATACGCAGTATTTT. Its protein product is CAATSATDTQYF.

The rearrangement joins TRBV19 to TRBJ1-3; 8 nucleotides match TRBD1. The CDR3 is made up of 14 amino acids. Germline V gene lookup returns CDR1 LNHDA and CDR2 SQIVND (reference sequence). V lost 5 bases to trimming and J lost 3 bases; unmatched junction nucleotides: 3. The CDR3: CASSAGGLGNTIYF. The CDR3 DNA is TGTGCCAGTAGTGCAGGGGGCCTTGGAAACACCATATATTTT.

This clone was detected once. CDR3 nucleotide sequence: TGTGCCAGCATTAGGAGCGGAGCGAACACCGGGGAGCTGTTTTTT. Translation: CASIRSGANTGELFF. The rearrangement links TRBV2 to TRBJ2-2, with a weak D call TRBD2 (5 bases). Germline V gives CDR1 SNHLY, CDR2 FYNNEI. Trimming pared 7 bases from V and 0 bases from J, leaving 12 bases between. The CDR3 is 15 residues long.

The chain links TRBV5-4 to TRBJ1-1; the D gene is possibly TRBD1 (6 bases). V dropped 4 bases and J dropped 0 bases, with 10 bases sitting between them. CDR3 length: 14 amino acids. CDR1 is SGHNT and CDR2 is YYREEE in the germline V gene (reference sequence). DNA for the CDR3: TGTGCCAGCAGCGTTGACAGGATGAACACTGAAGCTTTCTTT. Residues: CASSVDRMNTEAFF.

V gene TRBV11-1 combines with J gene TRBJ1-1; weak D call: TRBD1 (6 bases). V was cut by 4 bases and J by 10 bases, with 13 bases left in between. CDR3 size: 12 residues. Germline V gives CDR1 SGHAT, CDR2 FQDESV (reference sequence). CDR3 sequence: CASSSQGLGAFF. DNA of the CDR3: TGTGCCAGCAGCTCGCAGGGGCTGGGAGCTTTCTTT.

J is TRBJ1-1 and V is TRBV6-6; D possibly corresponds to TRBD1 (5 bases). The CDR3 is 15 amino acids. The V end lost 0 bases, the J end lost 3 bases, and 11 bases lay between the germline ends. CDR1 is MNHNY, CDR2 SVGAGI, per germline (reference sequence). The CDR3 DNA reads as TGTGCCAGCAGTTACTCTCATCGGGGGTACACTGAAGCTTTCTTT. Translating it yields CASSYSHRGYTEAFF.

CDR3 protein: CSARRADTQYF. CDR3 nucleotide sequence: TGCAGTGCTAGGCGGGCAGATACGCAGTATTTT. This rearrangement joins TRBV20-1 to TRBJ2-3, with a weak D call TRBD2 (5 bases). CDR1 is DFQATT, CDR2 SNEGSKA, per germline (reference sequence). V lost 3 bases, J lost 4 bases, and 5 bases lay in between. The CDR3 spans 11 residues.

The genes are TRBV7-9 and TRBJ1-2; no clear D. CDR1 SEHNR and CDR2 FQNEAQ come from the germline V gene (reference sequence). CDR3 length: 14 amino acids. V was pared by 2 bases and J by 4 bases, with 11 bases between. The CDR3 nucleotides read TGTGCCAGCAGCTTAATCATCCTCAGCTATGGCTACACCTTC. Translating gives CASSLIILSYGYTF.

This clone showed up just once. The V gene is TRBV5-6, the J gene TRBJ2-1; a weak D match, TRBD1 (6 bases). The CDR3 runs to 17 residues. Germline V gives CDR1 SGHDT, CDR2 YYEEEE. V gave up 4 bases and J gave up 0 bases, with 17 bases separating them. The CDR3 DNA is TGTGCCAGCAGCCAACAGGGTCTACCGAGCTCCTACAATGAGCAGTTCTTC. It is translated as CASSQQGLPSSYNEQFF.

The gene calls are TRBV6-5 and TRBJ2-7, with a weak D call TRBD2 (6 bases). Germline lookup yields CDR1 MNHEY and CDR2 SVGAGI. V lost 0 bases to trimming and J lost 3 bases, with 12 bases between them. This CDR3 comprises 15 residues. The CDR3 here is CASSYSQGGFYEQYF. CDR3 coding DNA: TGTGCCAGCAGTTACTCTCAGGGAGGTTTCTACGAGCAGTACTTC.

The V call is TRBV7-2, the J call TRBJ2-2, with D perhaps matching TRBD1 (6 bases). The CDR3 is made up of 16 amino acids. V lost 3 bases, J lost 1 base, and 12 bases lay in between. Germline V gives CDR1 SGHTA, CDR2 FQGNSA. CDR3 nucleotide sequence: TGTGCCAGCAGCTTGGGACACACGATGAACACCGGGGAGCTGTTTTTT. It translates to CASSLGHTMNTGELFF.

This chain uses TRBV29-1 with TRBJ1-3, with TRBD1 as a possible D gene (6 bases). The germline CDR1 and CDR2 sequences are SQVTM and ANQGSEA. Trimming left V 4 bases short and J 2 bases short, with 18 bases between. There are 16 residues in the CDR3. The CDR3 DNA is TGCAGCGTTGGGGGTACAGGGACACCCGCTGGAAACACCATATATTTT. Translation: CSVGGTGTPAGNTIYF. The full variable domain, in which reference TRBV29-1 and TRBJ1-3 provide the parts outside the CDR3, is SAVISQKPSRDICQRGTSLTIQCQVDSQVTMMFWYRQQPGQSLTLIATANQGSEATYESGFVIDKFPISRPNLTFSTLTVSNMSPEDSSIYLCSVGGTGTPAGNTIYFGEGSWLTVV.

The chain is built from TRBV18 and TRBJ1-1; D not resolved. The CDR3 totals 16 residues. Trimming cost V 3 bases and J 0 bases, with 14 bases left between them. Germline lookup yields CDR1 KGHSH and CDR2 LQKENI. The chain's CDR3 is CASSPQAGTMNTEAFF. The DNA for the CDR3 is TGTGCCAGCTCACCTCAGGCCGGTACAATGAACACTGAAGCTTTCTTT.